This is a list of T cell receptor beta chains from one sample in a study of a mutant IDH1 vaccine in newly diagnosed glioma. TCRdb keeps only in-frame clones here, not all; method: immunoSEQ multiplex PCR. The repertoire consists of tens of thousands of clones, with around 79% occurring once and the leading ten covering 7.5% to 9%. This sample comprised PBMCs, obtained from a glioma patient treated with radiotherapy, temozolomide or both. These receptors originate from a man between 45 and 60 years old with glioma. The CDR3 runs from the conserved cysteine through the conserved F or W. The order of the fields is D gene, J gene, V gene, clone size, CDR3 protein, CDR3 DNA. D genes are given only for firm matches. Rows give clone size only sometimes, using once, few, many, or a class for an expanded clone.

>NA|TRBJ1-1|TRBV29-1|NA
CSVSGLAFRTEAFF
TGCAGCGTGTCGGGACTTGCTTTTCGGACTGAAGCTTTCTTT
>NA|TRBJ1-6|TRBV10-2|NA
CASSKTSESSYNSPLHF
TGCGCCAGCAGTAAGACATCCGAAAGCTCCTATAATTCACCCCTCCACTTT
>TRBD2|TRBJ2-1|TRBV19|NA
CASNPTSSTEQFF
TGTGCCAGTAACCCGACTAGCAGCACGGAGCAGTTCTTC
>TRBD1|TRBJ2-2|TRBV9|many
CASSPRQGTLPGELFF
TGTGCCAGCAGCCCGAGACAGGGGACCTTGCCCGGGGAGCTGTTTTTT
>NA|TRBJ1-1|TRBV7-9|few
CASSPQGLNTEAFF
TGTGCCAGCAGCCCCCAGGGCTTGAACACTGAAGCTTTCTTT
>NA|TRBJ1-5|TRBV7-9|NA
CASSSTTGDPNQPQHF
TGTGCCAGCAGCTCCACAACCGGGGACCCTAATCAGCCCCAGCATTTT
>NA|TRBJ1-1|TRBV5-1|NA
CASSLAGRGNTEAFF
TGCGCCAGCAGCTTGGCGGGCAGGGGGAACACTGAAGCTTTCTTT
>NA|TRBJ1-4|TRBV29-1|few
CSVEEMSDEKLFF
TGCAGCGTTGAAGAAATGTCGGATGAAAAACTGTTTTTT
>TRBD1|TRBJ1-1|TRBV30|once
CAWSPLRDSFYPNTEAFF
TGTGCCTGGAGTCCTCTCCGGGACAGTTTTTACCCGAACACTGAAGCTTTCTTT
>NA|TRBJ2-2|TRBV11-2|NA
CASSSRSNTGELFF
TGTGCCAGCAGCTCGAGATCGAACACCGGGGAGCTGTTTTTT
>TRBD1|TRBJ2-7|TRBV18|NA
CASSPLPTTGGEQYF
TGTGCCAGCTCACCACTCCCAACGACAGGGGGTGAGCAGTACTTC
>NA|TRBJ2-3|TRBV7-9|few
CASSPPVGATDTQYF
TGTGCCAGCAGCCCCCCTGTAGGAGCGACAGATACGCAGTATTTT
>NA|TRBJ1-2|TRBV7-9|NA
CASSQFGGNGYTF
TGTGCCAGCAGCCAGTTTGGAGGGAATGGCTACACCTTC
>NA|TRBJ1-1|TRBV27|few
CASSFRLVNVNTEAFF
TGTGCCAGCAGTTTCCGCCTGGTGAACGTGAACACTGAAGCTTTCTTT
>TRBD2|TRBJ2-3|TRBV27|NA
CASSLWEGLDTQYF
TGTGCCAGCAGTTTATGGGAGGGGCTGGATACGCAGTATTTT
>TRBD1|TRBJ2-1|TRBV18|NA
CASSPIRGLGYNEQFF
TGTGCCAGCTCACCTATCAGGGGGCTCGGCTACAATGAGCAGTTCTTC
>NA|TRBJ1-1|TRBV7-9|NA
CASSLNSGTSEAFF
TGTGCCAGCAGCTTGAACTCCGGGACATCTGAAGCTTTCTTT
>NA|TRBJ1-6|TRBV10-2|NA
CASSPSDRDNSPLHF
TGCGCCAGCAGCCCTTCGGACAGAGATAATTCACCCCTCCACTTT
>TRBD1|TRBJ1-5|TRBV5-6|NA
CASSTRQGVGQPQHF
TGTGCCAGCAGCACTCGACAGGGGGTAGGGCAGCCCCAGCATTTT
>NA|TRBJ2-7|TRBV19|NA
CASSPAETGSLGEQYF
TGTGCCAGTAGTCCAGCCGAGACAGGCAGCCTAGGCGAGCAGTACTTC
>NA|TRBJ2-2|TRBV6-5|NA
CASSYYSYRDTGELFF
TGTGCCAGCAGTTATTACTCGTATCGGGACACCGGGGAGCTGTTTTTT
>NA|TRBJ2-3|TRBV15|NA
CATSRGTPYTDTQYF
TGTGCCACCAGCAGAGGGACGCCATACACAGATACGCAGTATTTT
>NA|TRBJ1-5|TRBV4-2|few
CASSQDTTAGQPQHF
TGTGCCAGCAGCCAAGATACCACCGCGGGGCAGCCCCAGCATTTT
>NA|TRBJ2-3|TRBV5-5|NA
CASSPQGMRLTDTQYF
TGTGCCAGCAGCCCTCAGGGGATGAGGCTAACAGATACGCAGTATTTT
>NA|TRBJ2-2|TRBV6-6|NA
CASSYNFGGTGELFF
TGTGCCAGCAGTTATAACTTCGGGGGCACCGGGGAGCTGTTTTTT
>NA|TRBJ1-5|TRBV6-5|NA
CASSPLGHSNQPQHF
TGTGCCAGCAGCCCCCTCGGGCATAGCAATCAGCCCCAGCATTTT
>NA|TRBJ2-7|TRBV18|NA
CASSPVEGGYEQYF
TGTGCCAGCTCACCGGTCGAAGGGGGCTACGAGCAGTACTTC